The 17 T cell receptor beta chains given below trace back to one sample, sequenced in a study of technical replicates of blood from a handful of donors. TCRdb's copy holds only in-frame clones and misses some; the assay was immunoSEQ multiplex PCR. Of more than 65,000 clones listed, roughly 94% are singletons. The sample was T cells isolated from PBMCs. Source of these receptors: a human donor in good health.

The chain carries TRBV19 and TRBJ2-3; 7 bases are shared with TRBD2. Looked up from germline, CDR1 is LNHDA and CDR2 is SQIVND (reference sequence). V dropped 6 bases and J dropped 11; count of bases not matched to a gene: 8. The CDR3 totals 12 residues. The CDR3 region has the DNA TGTGCCAGTAGCCAAGCGGGGCCTGGGCAGTATTTT. Protein: CASSQAGPGQYF.

The J gene is TRBJ2-7, the V gene TRBV27, with 9 bases matching TRBD1. V was clipped by 6 bases and J by 5 bases; unmatched bases: 2. The CDR3 has 12 residues. Germline V CDR1 and CDR2: MNHEY, SMNVEV (reference sequence). CDR3 in amino acids: CASSWTGDEQYF. In nucleotides, the CDR3 is TGTGCCAGCAGCTGGACAGGGGACGAGCAGTACTTC.

The genes are TRBV28 and TRBJ2-7; possible D gene TRBD2, 5 bases. Per germline, CDR1 MDHEN and CDR2 SYDVKM. The CDR3 loop spans 13 amino acids. Trimming pared 6 bases from V and 5 bases from J, leaving 14 bases between. This CDR3 reads CASRPAGGNEQYF. In DNA form, the CDR3 reads TGTGCCAGCAGACCGGCGGGTGGGAACGAGCAGTACTTC. The full variable domain, completed using reference TRBV28 and TRBJ2-7, is DVKVTQSSRYLVKRTGEKVFLECVQDMDHENMFWYRQDPGLGLRLIYFSYDVKMKEKGDIPEGYSVSREKKERFSLILESASTNQTSMYLCASRPAGGNEQYFGPGTRLTVT.

The V call is TRBV19, the J call TRBJ2-1; TRBD1 is a possible D gene (6 bases). This CDR3 region has 14 residues. V lost 6 bases and J lost 0, with 9 bases in between. CDR1 is LNHDA, CDR2 SQIVND, per germline (reference sequence). This CDR3 is CASRQGNSYNEQFF. In DNA, the CDR3 is TGTGCCAGTAGACAGGGTAACTCCTACAATGAGCAGTTCTTC.

The V and J genes are TRBV5-1 and TRBJ2-2; a weak D match, TRBD2 (6 bases). The V gene's germline CDR1 is SGHRS and CDR2 YFSETQ. Trimming cost V 4 bases and J 2 bases, with 9 bases left between them. The CDR3 covers 14 residues. CDR3 amino acids: CASSRDSNTGELFF. CDR3 nucleotides: TGCGCCAGCAGCCGGGACTCCAACACCGGGGAGCTGTTTTTT.

This chain joins TRBV6-1 and TRBJ1-3; D remains ambiguous. Germline V gene lookup returns CDR1 MNHNS and CDR2 SASEGT. V was pared by 6 bases and J by 0 bases, with 9 bases between. The CDR3 contains 14 residues. CDR3 nucleotide sequence: TGTGCCAGCAGAATAGGAGACTCTGGAAACACCATATATTTT. This translates into CASRIGDSGNTIYF.

The V and J genes are TRBV5-8 and TRBJ1-1; TRBD1 agrees at 7 bases. This CDR3 has 14 amino acids. V gave up 3 bases and J gave up 2 bases; unmatched junction bases: 4. Germline V lookup: CDR1 SGHTS, CDR2 YDEGEE. CDR3: CASSSYRGNTEAFF. CDR3 DNA sequence: TGTGCCAGCAGCTCCTACAGGGGCAACACTGAAGCTTTCTTT. The full variable domain, in which reference TRBV5-8 and TRBJ1-1 provide the parts outside the CDR3, is EAGVTQSPTHLIKTRGQQATLRCSPISGHTSVYWYQQALGLGLQFLLWYDEGEERNRGNFPPRFSGRQFPNYSSELNVNALELEDSALYLCASSSYRGNTEAFFGQGTRLTVV.

V is TRBV29-1 and J is TRBJ2-7; 14 bases are shared with TRBD2. Germline trimming cut 4 bases from V and 5 bases from J; bases unmatched to any gene: 4. CDR1 and CDR2 from the germline V gene are SQVTM and ANQGSEA. CDR3 length: 14 amino acids. This CDR3 reads CSVAWGLAGDEQYF. The CDR3, as DNA: TGCAGCGTTGCATGGGGACTAGCGGGAGACGAGCAGTACTTC.

CDR3 residues: CASSQVLKETQYF. CDR3 nucleotides: TGTGCCAGCAGCCAGGTGTTGAAAGAGACCCAGTACTTC. The chain combines TRBV5-4 with TRBJ2-5; no reliable D call. The V end was cut by 4 bases, the J end by 3 bases, with 10 bases between. Germline values: CDR1 SGHNT, CDR2 YYREEE (reference sequence). The CDR3 covers 13 residues.

This chain joins TRBV7-4 and TRBJ2-7; tentatively, D is TRBD2 (6 bases). Germline CDR1 SGHVT, CDR2 SQSDAQ. This CDR3 spans 15 amino acids. Trimming took 1 base from V and 2 from J, leaving 12 bases between them. CDR3 loop: CASSLGGGRTYEQYF. In nucleotides, the CDR3 is TGTGCCAGCAGCTTAGGGGGAGGCAGAACCTACGAGCAGTACTTC.

The chain combines TRBV9 with TRBJ2-3; 9 bases fit TRBD2. The trim removed 0 bases at V and 1 base at J, leaving 0 bases unmatched. The CDR3 loop spans 15 amino acids. Germline CDR1 SGDLS, CDR2 YYNGEE. The CDR3, as DNA: TGTGCCAGCAGCGTAGTAGCGGGGGGCACAGATACGCAGTATTTT. Amino acid sequence: CASSVVAGGTDTQYF.

The chain combines TRBV27 with TRBJ2-1; a possible D gene is TRBD1 (5 bases). Germline lookup yields CDR1 MNHEY and CDR2 SMNVEV (reference sequence). V was clipped by 5 bases and J by 7 bases, with 12 bases between them. The CDR3 spans 13 residues. CDR3 residues: CASSHTSGNEQFF. The CDR3 bases are TGTGCCAGCAGTCATACCTCAGGGAATGAGCAGTTCTTC.

This clone was seen a handful of times. This chain connects TRBV9 to TRBJ1-1; 9 positions agree with TRBD1. In germline, CDR1 is SGDLS, CDR2 YYNGEE. V dropped 3 bases and J dropped 3; count of bases not matched to a gene: 3. The CDR3 consists of 14 residues. Written as DNA, the CDR3 is TGTGCCAGCAGCGCGGGACAGGGTCACACTGAAGCTTTCTTT. Its protein is CASSAGQGHTEAFF. The full variable domain, with the rest looked up from reference TRBV9 and TRBJ1-1, is DSGVTQTPKHLITATGQRVTLRCSPRSGDLSVYWYQQSLDQGLQFLIQYYNGEERAKGNILERFSAQQFPDLHSELNLSSLELGDSALYFCASSAGQGHTEAFFGQGTRLTVV.

The chain combines TRBV7-2 with TRBJ2-7, with 8 bases matching TRBD1. The germline V gene has CDR1 SGHTA and CDR2 FQGNSA. The CDR3 contains 17 residues. Germline trimming cut 5 bases from V and 2 bases from J; bases unmatched to any gene: 14. The CDR3 region is CASSHFGRDRGPYEQYF. CDR3 in DNA: TGTGCCAGCAGCCATTTTGGCCGCGACAGGGGCCCCTACGAGCAGTACTTC.

The chain couples TRBV25-1 to TRBJ2-5; D perhaps matches TRBD2 (6 bases). V was trimmed by 0 bases and J by 5 bases, leaving 10 bases between them. The CDR3 sequence is 14 residues long. Germline CDR1 is MGHDK and CDR2 is SYGVNS. The CDR3 nucleotides are TGTGCCAGCAGTGAATATGGCCGGGGGGAGACCCAGTACTTC. This codes for CASSEYGRGETQYF.

The V gene is TRBV9, the J gene TRBJ2-7; D gene ambiguous. V was shortened by 4 bases and J by 3 bases, with 11 bases between the two germline ends. Germline values: CDR1 SGDLS, CDR2 YYNGEE. CDR3 length equals 13 residues. As DNA, the CDR3 is TGTGCCAGCAGCCCTACTCAAAACTACGAGCAGTACTTC. Its protein is CASSPTQNYEQYF.

The rearrangement uses TRBV19 and TRBJ2-5; 7 bases are shared with TRBD2. The germline V gene has CDR1 LNHDA and CDR2 SQIVND (reference sequence). The CDR3 contains 15 residues. The junction had 7 bases not matched to a gene; V was cut back by 2 bases and J by 4 bases. The CDR3 is CASSISSGEGETQYF. DNA of the CDR3: TGTGCCAGTAGTATATCTAGCGGAGAGGGAGAGACCCAGTACTTC.